Listed below are T cell receptor beta chains from one sample, sequenced in a study of regulatory T cells in long-lasting Graves disease. In TCRdb, the multiplex PCR reads were re-called with MiXCR into one record per CDR3 protein. The table includes hundreds of thousands of distinct CDR3 sequences, more than 10% detected once. This sample also belongs to another study, concerning T cells in Graves' hyperthyroidism and ophthalmopathy.

This specimen consisted of peripheral blood mononuclear cells (PBMCs), obtained at new diagnosis, from a patient treated with antithyroid drugs. The receptor set was obtained from a woman aged 25 to 39 with Graves disease. Each CDR3 is given with its conserved first and last residue. Fields, in order: D gene, clone size, V gene, J gene, CDR3 protein, CDR3 DNA. The D gene is left open where the match is weak. Not every row has a clone size; where given, it reads once, few, many or a size class.

.	.	TRBV29-1	TRBJ2-3	CSVEDRLQKRITDTQYF	TGCAGCGTTGAAGATCGGTTACAAAAGCGGATCACAGATACGCAGTATTTT
TRBD1	.	TRBV7-6	TRBJ2-7	CASSLTGQGIEQYF	TGTGCCAGCAGCTTAACAGGACAGGGGATCGAGCAGTACTTC
TRBD1	.	TRBV5-1	TRBJ2-5	CASSYRDRGQETQYF	TGCGCCAGCAGCTACCGGGACAGGGGGCAAGAGACCCAGTACTTC
.	.	TRBV30	TRBJ2-6	CAWSVFGVPNVLTF	TGTGCCTGGAGTGTGTTTGGGGTCCCTAACGTCCTGACTTTC
TRBD1	many	TRBV24-1	TRBJ2-5	CATSEHRGRRETQYF	TGTGCCACCAGTGAGCACAGGGGGCGCCGAGAGACCCAGTACTTC
TRBD2	many	TRBV7-8	TRBJ2-3	CASSLNLAGGDTQYF	TGTGCCAGCAGCTTGAACCTAGCGGGAGGTGATACGCAGTATTTT
.	.	TRBV7-9	TRBJ2-7	CASLGDRSYEQYF	TGTGCCAGCCTAGGGGACCGGTCTTACGAGCAGTACTTC
TRBD1	many	TRBV6-1	TRBJ1-3	CASSTGQRTRGNTIYF	TGTGCCAGCAGTACGGGACAGCGGACCCGGGGAAACACCATATATTTT
.	.	TRBV14	TRBJ2-1	CASSERAGLTSYNEQFF	TGTGCCAGCAGCGAAAGGGCCGGACTTACCTCCTACAATGAGCAGTTCTTC
.	many	TRBV7-9	TRBJ1-6	CASSVTGGNSPLHF	TGTGCCAGCAGTGTTACGGGCGGGAATTCACCCCTCCACTTT
TRBD2	few	TRBV15	TRBJ2-1	CATSGGPGTRNEQFF	TGTGCCACCAGCGGGGGGCCTGGGACTAGAAATGAGCAGTTCTTC
.	many	TRBV5-1	TRBJ1-1	CASRPGPNTEAFF	TGCGCCAGCAGGCCGGGTCCGAACACTGAAGCTTTCTTT
.	.	TRBV9	TRBJ2-7	CASSSPEKSYEQYF	TGTGCCAGCAGCTCCCCGGAGAAATCCTACGAGCAGTACTTC
TRBD2	.	TRBV15	TRBJ2-7	CATSRDRLAGATHEQYF	TGTGCCACCAGCAGAGATAGACTAGCGGGAGCCACCCACGAGCAGTACTTC
TRBD2	.	TRBV7-3	TRBJ2-1	CASSQGTSGRSSYNEQFF	TGTGCCAGCAGCCAAGGGACTAGCGGGAGGAGCTCCTACAATGAGCAGTTCTTC
.	.	TRBV11-2	TRBJ1-1	CASSLNWRGSEAFF	TGTGCCAGCAGCCTGAATTGGCGGGGGTCTGAAGCTTTCTTT
.	many	TRBV20-1	TRBJ2-7	CSARQTDEQYF	TGCAGTGCTAGGCAGACCGACGAGCAGTACTTC
.	many	TRBV28	TRBJ2-2	CASTENTGELFF	TGTGCCAGCACAGAGAACACCGGGGAGCTGTTTTTT
.	many	TRBV5-4	TRBJ1-2	CASSWGGGPGYTF	TGTGCCAGCAGCTGGGGTGGGGGGCCTGGCTACACCTTC
.	.	TRBV14	TRBJ1-5	CASSQEARINQPQHF	TGTGCCAGCAGCCAAGAAGCCCGGATCAATCAGCCCCAGCATTTT
.	.	TRBV6-1	TRBJ2-2	CASSDPDIGELFF	TGTGCCAGCAGTGACCCGGACATCGGGGAGCTGTTTTTT